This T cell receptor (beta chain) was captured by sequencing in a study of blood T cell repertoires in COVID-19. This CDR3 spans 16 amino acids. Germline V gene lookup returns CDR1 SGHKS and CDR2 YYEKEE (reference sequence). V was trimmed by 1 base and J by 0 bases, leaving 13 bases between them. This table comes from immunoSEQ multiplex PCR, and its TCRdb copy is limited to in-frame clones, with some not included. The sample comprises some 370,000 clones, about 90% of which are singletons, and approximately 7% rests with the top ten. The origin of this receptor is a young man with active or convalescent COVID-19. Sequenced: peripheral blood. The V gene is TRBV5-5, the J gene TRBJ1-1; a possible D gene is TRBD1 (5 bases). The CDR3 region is CASSLFTGFMNTEAFF. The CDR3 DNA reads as TGTGCCAGCAGCTTGTTCACAGGCTTCATGAACACTGAAGCTTTCTTT.